This record concerns one T cell receptor (beta chain) sequence. The CDR3 has 16 residues. V was shortened by 1 base and J by 6 bases, with 19 bases between the two germline ends. CDR1 is SGHRS and CDR2 is YFSETQ in the germline V gene. The data stem from a study of cytomegalovirus exposure and HLA in healthy donors. Researchers ran the PCR with 60 Vbeta and 13 Jbeta primers. Clones were read by immunoSEQ multiplex PCR, and TCRdb kept only the in-frame ones, dropping some. The sample table sets out 200,000 or so clones. This TCR was recovered from a boy aged 5-17 years in good health and CMV-seronegative. The chain is built from TRBV5-1 and TRBJ1-1; possible D gene TRBD1, 5 bases. The sample was PBMCs. CDR3 nucleotide sequence: TGCGCCAGCAGCTTGCCGCAGGGTGCAGAGGACGCTGAAGCTTTCTTT. Protein product: CASSLPQGAEDAEAFF. Full variable domain (missing parts from reference TRBV5-1 and TRBJ1-1): KAGVTQTPRYLIKTRGQQVTLSCSPISGHRSVSWYQQTPGQGLQFLFEYFSETQRNKGNFPGRFSGRQFSNSRSEMNVSTLELGDSALYLCASSLPQGAEDAEAFFGQGTRLTVV.